The rows below give T cell receptor beta chains drawn from one sample of a study of blood T cell repertoires in COVID-19. Assay: immunoSEQ multiplex PCR; the TCRdb copy retains only in-frame clones and omits some. The data contain 150,000 to 200,000 clones, just over 85% of them singletons. Material: PBMCs or T cells enriched from blood (not recorded which). The receptors shown here come from a woman aged 18 to 35 who had recovered from COVID-19. The CDR3 runs from the conserved cysteine through the conserved F or W. The D gene is left open where the match is weak. Clone sizes are given selectively: once, few, many, or a class where the clone is expanded.

D gene	V gene	clone size	J gene	CDR3 protein	CDR3 DNA
TRBD1	TRBV5-8	-	TRBJ1-4	CASSTGQGYTKAEKLFF	TGTGCCAGCAGCACGGGACAGGGGTATACGAAGGCTGAAAAACTGTTTTTT
-	TRBV11-2	-	TRBJ2-2	CASRGGTTNTGELFF	TGTGCCAGCAGAGGCGGGACGACGAACACCGGGGAGCTGTTTTTT
TRBD2	TRBV27	-	TRBJ2-6	CASSSDGRYSGANVLTF	TGTGCCAGCTCTTCGGACGGGAGGTACTCTGGGGCCAACGTCCTGACTTTC
-	TRBV5-4	once	TRBJ1-2	CASSLGSGGAYGYTF	TGTGCCAGCAGCTTGGGGTCCGGGGGGGCCTATGGCTACACCTTC
TRBD1	TRBV28	-	TRBJ1-2	CASRTGGPVLGYTF	TGTGCCAGCAGGACAGGGGGCCCGGTGCTTGGCTACACCTTC
-	TRBV2	once	TRBJ1-6	CASSQENNSPLHF	TGTGCCAGCAGCCAGGAAAATAATTCACCCCTCCACTTT
-	TRBV7-9	-	TRBJ1-1	CASSLGATAEAFF	TGTGCCAGCAGCTTAGGAGCGACAGCTGAAGCTTTCTTT
-	TRBV6-1	-	TRBJ2-5	CASSEAVGQGTETQYF	TGTGCCAGCAGTGAAGCGGTAGGGCAGGGGACGGAGACCCAGTACTTC
TRBD2	TRBV10-3	once	TRBJ2-7	CAITGQGGSYEQYF	TGTGCCATCACGGGGCAGGGAGGGTCCTACGAGCAGTACTTC
-	TRBV5-1	once	TRBJ1-4	CASSRDGGVDEKLFF	TGCGCCAGCAGCCGCGACGGGGGTGTTGATGAAAAACTGTTTTTT
-	TRBV4-3	-	TRBJ2-2	CASSHPNFGELFF	TGCGCCAGCAGCCATCCCAATTTCGGGGAGCTGTTTTTT
-	TRBV5-4	few	TRBJ2-5	CASRMAGRQETQYF	TGTGCCAGCAGGATGGCGGGGAGACAAGAGACCCAGTACTTC
TRBD2	TRBV15	-	TRBJ2-5	CATSRTGGTQETQYF	TGTGCCACCAGCCGGACGGGAGGGACACAAGAGACCCAGTACTTC
TRBD2	TRBV7-2	-	TRBJ2-5	CASSPSGGAWETQYF	TGTGCCAGCAGCCCCAGCGGGGGGGCCTGGGAGACCCAGTACTTC
-	TRBV28	-	TRBJ1-2	CASSIGPGDYGYTF	TGTGCCAGCAGCATTGGGCCGGGGGACTATGGCTACACCTTC
TRBD1	TRBV2	-	TRBJ1-5	CASRDTGGDQPQHF	TGTGCCAGCAGAGACACAGGGGGCGATCAGCCCCAGCATTTT
-	TRBV11-2	-	TRBJ2-3	CASSLGLTDTQYF	TGTGCCAGCAGCTTGGGACTCACAGATACGCAGTATTTT
TRBD1	TRBV7-7	-	TRBJ1-6	CASSHPTQGAIGLCSPLHF	TGTGCTAGCAGCCACCCGACACAGGGGGCGATCGGTTTGTGTTCACCCCTCCACTTT
-	TRBV9	-	TRBJ1-4	CASSQAGSGKLFF	TGTGCCAGCAGCCAGGCAGGGTCTGGAAAACTGTTTTTT
TRBD1	TRBV7-3	-	TRBJ2-2	CASGTGGTGELFF	TGTGCCTCCGGGACAGGCGGCACCGGGGAGCTGTTTTTT
-	TRBV19	-	TRBJ1-1	CASSIGQGEAFF	TGTGCCAGTAGTATCGGGCAGGGTGAAGCTTTCTTT
-	TRBV5-1	-	TRBJ2-5	CASSLSSRDRETQYF	TGCGCCAGCAGCTTGTCATCCCGGGATCGAGAGACCCAGTACTTC
-	TRBV30	-	TRBJ1-5	CAWSYKNQPQHF	TGTGCCTGGAGTTATAAAAATCAGCCCCAGCATTTT
TRBD1	TRBV20-1	-	TRBJ1-5	CSASTGQEGNQPQHF	TGCAGTGCTAGTACCGGACAGGAGGGAAATCAGCCCCAGCATTTT
-	TRBV5-1	-	TRBJ1-3	CASSLDRDTGNTIYF	TGCGCCAGCAGCCTAGACAGAGATACTGGAAACACCATATATTTT
-	TRBV25-1	few	TRBJ2-7	CASSAGQSVYF	TGTGCCAGCAGTGCAGGACAGTCAGTCTACTTC
-	TRBV20-1	-	TRBJ2-7	CSARTTYEQYF	TGCAGTGCTAGAACTACCTACGAGCAGTACTTC
TRBD1	TRBV28	-	TRBJ1-4	CASLGQGLEKLFF	TGTGCCAGCCTGGGACAGGGACTAGAAAAACTGTTTTTT
TRBD1	TRBV2	-	TRBJ1-4	CASSRDRGEKLFF	TGTGCCAGCAGCCGGGACAGGGGAGAAAAACTGTTTTTT
TRBD1	TRBV19	-	TRBJ1-5	CASSQGVYNQPQHF	TGTGCCAGCTCTCAGGGGGTCTATAATCAGCCCCAGCATTTT
-	TRBV6-5	once	TRBJ1-3	CASSYSTGGNTIYF	TGTGCCAGCAGTTACTCGACAGGTGGAAACACCATATATTTT
-	TRBV29-1	once	TRBJ2-6	CSVGGRLSGANVLTF	TGCAGCGTTGGAGGTAGGCTCTCTGGGGCCAACGTCCTGACTTTC
TRBD1	TRBV5-4	-	TRBJ2-7	CASSFDRVGYEQYF	TGTGCCAGCAGCTTCGACAGGGTAGGCTACGAGCAGTACTTC
TRBD1	TRBV6-5	-	TRBJ2-7	CASSYSSYRGLYEQYF	TGTGCCAGCAGTTACTCGAGCTATAGGGGGCTCTACGAGCAGTACTTC
TRBD1	TRBV6-5	-	TRBJ1-2	CASSYSNRGGYTF	TGTGCCAGCAGTTACTCTAACAGGGGGGGCTACACCTTC
-	TRBV5-1	-	TRBJ1-1	CASSSGGSNTEAFF	TGCGCCAGCAGCTCGGGGGGATCGAACACTGAAGCTTTCTTT
TRBD2	TRBV2	-	TRBJ2-5	CASSQPPSGETQYF	TGTGCCAGCAGCCAACCCCCTAGCGGGGAGACCCAGTACTTC
-	TRBV24-1	-	TRBJ2-1	CATSEVSVDNEQFF	TGTGCCACCAGTGAAGTGAGTGTGGACAATGAGCAGTTCTTC
TRBD2	TRBV28	-	TRBJ2-7	CASSRTSGSSYEQYF	TGTGCCAGCAGCCGGACTAGCGGGAGCTCCTACGAGCAGTACTTC
-	TRBV28	-	TRBJ2-2	CASTLSGEHGELFF	TGTGCCAGCACCCTCTCCGGGGAGCACGGGGAGCTGTTTTTT
TRBD1	TRBV5-8	-	TRBJ1-5	CASSFRGEDQPQHF	TGTGCCAGCAGCTTCAGGGGGGAAGATCAGCCCCAGCATTTT
-	TRBV19	-	TRBJ1-5	CASSGREINQPQHF	TGTGCCAGTAGTGGTAGGGAGATCAATCAGCCCCAGCATTTT
-	TRBV20-1	-	TRBJ2-5	CSASEYRGQETQYF	TGCAGTGCTAGTGAGTATCGAGGCCAAGAGACCCAGTACTTC
-	TRBV27	-	TRBJ2-7	CASSPRTPYYEQYF	TGTGCCAGCAGCCCTCGGACACCTTACTACGAGCAGTACTTC
-	TRBV4-3	-	TRBJ2-3	CASSTNSRRATDTQYF	TGCGCCAGCAGCACGAACTCGAGGAGAGCCACAGATACGCAGTATTTT
-	TRBV11-2	-	TRBJ2-5	CASSLWENRIETQYF	TGTGCCAGCAGCTTATGGGAGAACCGGATCGAGACCCAGTACTTC
-	TRBV7-9	-	TRBJ2-1	CASSSLAGPSGDEQFF	TGTGCCAGCAGCTCCCTGGCGGGTCCCTCGGGCGATGAGCAGTTCTTC
-	TRBV28	few	TRBJ1-1	CASSFSGVNTEAFF	TGTGCCAGCAGTTTCTCCGGGGTAAACACTGAAGCTTTCTTT
-	TRBV11-2	few	TRBJ1-1	CASSLELGGTEAFF	TGTGCCAGCAGCTTAGAATTGGGAGGCACTGAAGCTTTCTTT
TRBD1	TRBV7-7	-	TRBJ2-1	CASSPDRSSYNEQFF	TGTGCTAGCAGTCCGGACAGGAGCTCCTACAATGAGCAGTTCTTC
TRBD2	TRBV27	-	TRBJ2-7	CASSLLGGYEQYF	TGTGCCAGCAGTTTATTGGGGGGGTACGAGCAGTACTTC
-	TRBV15	-	TRBJ1-6	CATSSRVRGDSPLHF	TGTGCCACCAGCAGCCGAGTCAGGGGAGATTCACCCCTCCACTTT
-	TRBV28	-	TRBJ2-3	CASSGLWSTDTQYF	TGTGCCAGCAGTGGACTGTGGAGCACAGATACGCAGTATTTT
-	TRBV7-6	-	TRBJ2-7	CASSPQFDSLRSYEQYF	TGTGCCAGCAGCCCCCAATTCGACTCCTTACGATCCTACGAGCAGTACTTC
-	TRBV19	-	TRBJ1-5	CASSTTPYSNQPQHF	TGTGCCAGTAGTACCACACCTTATAGCAATCAGCCCCAGCATTTT
-	TRBV5-1	-	TRBJ2-2	CASSLAGIGHGGNTGELFF	TGCGCCAGCAGCTTGGCCGGGATAGGGCACGGGGGTAACACCGGGGAGCTGTTTTTT
-	TRBV10-3	-	TRBJ2-7	CAISDSFQEQYF	TGTGCCATCAGTGACTCCTTCCAGGAGCAGTACTTC
-	TRBV30	-	TRBJ1-1	CAWSEGFTEAFF	TGTGCCTGGAGTGAGGGGTTTACTGAAGCTTTCTTT